The 21 T cell receptor beta chains below were found in one sample sequenced in a study of blood T cell repertoires in COVID-19. The assay was immunoSEQ multiplex PCR, and TCRdb's table has in-frame clones only and misses some. The sample contains about 280,000 clones, around 88% of which appear only once. Sequencing was performed on PBMCs or T cells enriched from blood (not recorded which). The receptors originated from a woman aged 40 to 55 who had recovered from COVID-19.

The J gene is TRBJ1-2, the V gene TRBV18, with 7 bases matching TRBD1. Germline trimming cut 4 bases from V and 0 bases from J; bases unmatched to any gene: 8. This CDR3 spans 16 amino acids. Looked up from germline, CDR1 is KGHSH and CDR2 is LQKENI. The CDR3 region is CASSLGTAEANYGYTF. DNA of the CDR3: TGTGCCAGCTCACTTGGGACAGCGGAAGCTAACTATGGCTACACCTTC.

The chain is built from TRBV15 and TRBJ1-1; D might be TRBD1 (6 bases). Germline assignment: CDR1 LNHNV and CDR2 YYDKDF (reference sequence). The germline V and J ends were trimmed by 5 bases and 0 bases, with 10 bases remaining between them. This CDR3 spans 14 amino acids. The CDR3 spells CATSFRGMNTEAFF. The DNA for the CDR3 is TGTGCCACCAGCTTCAGGGGAATGAACACTGAAGCTTTCTTT.

The gene calls are TRBV4-3 and TRBJ2-3; 10 nucleotides align to TRBD2. Trimming took 1 base from V and 5 from J; bases not matched to a gene: 9. This CDR3 is 17 amino acids long. Per germline, CDR1 LGHNA and CDR2 YSLEER. DNA of the CDR3: TGCGCCAGCAGCCAAGCCGGATTAGCGGGAGGCAAAGATACGCAGTATTTT. Translated, it gives CASSQAGLAGGKDTQYF.

The gene calls are TRBV10-3 and TRBJ2-7, with TRBD2 as a possible D gene (5 bases). This CDR3 is built from 14 residues. V shed 7 bases and J shed 3 bases, with 16 bases lying between them. Per germline, CDR1 ENHRY and CDR2 SYGVKD. The CDR3 coding sequence is TGTGCCATCAAGGGAACCCACCGGGGCTACGAGCAGTACTTC. Its protein product is CAIKGTHRGYEQYF.

The CDR3, as DNA: TGTGCCAGCACCCCGTTCGGGAATCTGAACACCGGGGAGCTGTTTTTT. Encoded protein: CASTPFGNLNTGELFF. The J gene is TRBJ2-2, the V gene TRBV7-9; tentatively, D is TRBD2 (5 bases). The CDR3 length is 16 residues. The germline CDR1 and CDR2 sequences are SEHNR and FQNEAQ (reference sequence). V shed 7 bases and J shed 1 base, with 16 bases lying between them.

CDR3 region: CASSRGYGTSTGELFF. For the CDR3, the DNA is TGTGCCAGCAGCCGGGGATACGGCACTAGCACCGGGGAGCTGTTTTTT. The rearrangement links TRBV3-1 (or the pseudogene TRBV3-2) to TRBJ2-2, with a possible D match to TRBD2 (5 bases). Trimming shortened V by 4 bases and J by 4 bases, and 16 bases separated the two germline ends. CDR3 length: 16 residues. CDR1 and CDR2 from the germline V gene are LGHDT and YNNKEL (reference sequence).

The chain uses TRBV20-1 and TRBJ2-3; the match to TRBD2 covers 8 bases. Per germline, CDR1 DFQATT and CDR2 SNEGSKA (reference sequence). The CDR3 has 15 amino acids. The V and J ends lost 3 bases and 3 bases, in that order; junction bases with no gene match: 8. As DNA, the CDR3 is TGCAGTGCTAGTGGCGGGGGGCAGGTTACAGATACGCAGTATTTT. The encoded protein is CSASGGGQVTDTQYF.

The chain carries TRBV18 and TRBJ2-2, with 7 nucleotides matching TRBD1. Germline V gene lookup returns CDR1 KGHSH and CDR2 LQKENI. The ends lost 3 bases at V and 6 bases at J; junction bases unmatched: 7. The CDR3 has 15 amino acids. CDR3 nucleotides: TGTGCCAGCTCACCCCCCACAGGGGCGGCCGGGGAGCTGTTTTTT. This gives the protein CASSPPTGAAGELFF.

For the CDR3, the DNA is TGTGCCAGCAGCCACCCGGGACAGGGGGCGAACACCGGGGAGCTGTTTTTT. It codes for CASSHPGQGANTGELFF. The rearrangement joins TRBV4-2 to TRBJ2-2; 11 positions match TRBD1. The germline gives CDR1 LGHNA, CDR2 YNFKEQ. The CDR3 covers 17 residues. V lost 3 bases to trimming and J lost 0 bases; unmatched junction nucleotides: 3.

This clone was seen just once. The V and J genes are TRBV4-3 and TRBJ2-7; TRBD2 agrees at 16 bases. This CDR3 contains 22 residues. Trimming cost V 0 bases and J 1 base; bases outside gene matches: 15. CDR1 is LGHNA and CDR2 is YSLEER in the germline V gene. CDR3 in amino acids: CASSQDGPGWGLAGGLSYEQYF. In DNA, the CDR3 is TGCGCCAGCAGCCAAGATGGACCCGGGTGGGGACTAGCGGGAGGGCTTTCCTACGAGCAGTACTTC.

The V and J genes are TRBV2 and TRBJ1-2; TRBD1 matches at 7 bases. J lost 6 bases, V lost 6 bases, and 7 bases had no gene match. The CDR3 is 13 residues long. Germline CDR1 and CDR2: SNHLY and FYNNEI. The CDR3 DNA is TGTGCCAGCAGGATAACAGGGGCGGATGGCTACACCTTC. Its translation is CASRITGADGYTF. Using reference TRBV2 and TRBJ1-2 for the parts outside the CDR3, the full variable domain is EPEVTQTPSHQVTQMGQEVILRCVPISNHLYFYWYRQILGQKVEFLVSFYNNEISEKSEIFDDQFSVERPDGSNFTLKIRSTKLEDSAMYFCASRITGADGYTFGSGTRLTVV.

This chain connects TRBV19 to TRBJ2-2, with D possibly TRBD2 on 5 matching bases. The length of the CDR3 is 14 residues. Germline CDR1 and CDR2: LNHDA and SQIVND (reference sequence). Trimming cost V 6 bases and J 4 bases, with 12 bases left between them. CDR3 sequence reads: CASRARDRTGELFF. CDR3 DNA sequence: TGTGCCAGTAGAGCACGGGATCGCACCGGGGAGCTGTTTTTT.

As concerns this clone: Other DNA sequences in the sample encode the same CDR3. The chain recombines TRBV28 with TRBJ1-2, with TRBD1 as a possible D gene (5 bases). The ends were cut back, 4 bases at V and 4 bases at J, with 7 bases in the middle. There are 12 residues in the CDR3. Germline assignment: CDR1 MDHEN and CDR2 SYDVKM. This CDR3 reads CASSSGGYGYTF. For the CDR3, the DNA is TGTGCCAGCAGTTCGGGGGGCTATGGCTACACCTTC.

The rearrangement joins TRBV18 to TRBJ1-3, with 7 bases fitting TRBD1. Germline V lookup: CDR1 KGHSH, CDR2 LQKENI. The CDR3 loop spans 16 amino acids. V dropped 6 bases and J dropped 0; count of bases not matched to a gene: 8. In DNA form, the CDR3 reads TGTGCCAGCTCCCAGAATTGGGACAGCTCTGGAAACACCATATATTTT. As protein: CASSQNWDSSGNTIYF.

This clone appeared a single time. The V gene is TRBV19, the J gene TRBJ2-7; the D gene is possibly TRBD2 (6 bases). Germline V CDR1 and CDR2: LNHDA, SQIVND (reference sequence). The CDR3 loop spans 17 amino acids. Deletions cut 6 bases from V and 0 bases from J, with 21 bases between. Here the CDR3 DNA reads TGTGCCAGTAGCACCAGAAGGCCGGGAGTGAGCTCCTACGAGCAGTACTTC. Translated, it gives CASSTRRPGVSSYEQYF.

V gene TRBV3-1 (or the pseudogene TRBV3-2) combines with J gene TRBJ2-1, with 9 bases aligning to TRBD1. The ends lost 2 bases at V and 4 bases at J; junction bases unmatched: 6. From germline, CDR1 is LGHDT and CDR2 YNNKEL (reference sequence). The CDR3 spans 16 residues. CDR3 bases: TGTGCCAGCAGCCAATCCGGGACAGGGATTTACAATGAGCAGTTCTTC. Protein sequence: CASSQSGTGIYNEQFF.

This chain uses TRBV15 with TRBJ2-3, with D perhaps matching TRBD1 (7 bases). The germline CDR1 and CDR2 sequences are LNHNV and YYDKDF (reference sequence). Trimming removed 5 bases at V and 3 bases at J, with 15 bases between. This CDR3 contains 15 residues. CDR3 nucleotides: TGTGCCACCAGCGGGGCCAGGGGGGTGACAGATACGCAGTATTTT. Encoded protein: CATSGARGVTDTQYF.

The rearrangement uses TRBV4-1 and TRBJ2-2; D possibly corresponds to TRBD2 (6 bases). The CDR3 totals 17 residues. Germline V gene lookup returns CDR1 MGHRA and CDR2 YSYEKL. The ends were cut back, 4 bases at V and 1 base at J, with 16 bases in the middle. This CDR3 reads CASSLRLGRVNTGELFF. CDR3 nucleotide sequence: TGCGCCAGCAGCCTGAGACTAGGGCGAGTGAACACCGGGGAGCTGTTTTTT.

This clone was recorded once. The CDR3 nucleotides are TGTGCCAGCAGCCTAGCCGGGACAGGGGGCAGGAAGACCCAGTACTTC. Its protein is CASSLAGTGGRKTQYF. The J gene is TRBJ2-5, the V gene TRBV3-1 (or the pseudogene TRBV3-2); 12 nucleotides match TRBD1. This CDR3 is 16 amino acids long. The V and J ends lost 4 bases and 6 bases, in that order; junction bases with no gene match: 9. Looked up from germline, CDR1 is LGHDT and CDR2 is YNNKEL (reference sequence).

This clone was seen once. The rearrangement uses TRBV7-3 and TRBJ1-1; no firm D call. Between the trimmed V and J ends, which lost 5 bases and 10 bases, there was a span of 11 bases. The CDR3 spans 11 residues. Germline V CDR1 and CDR2: SGHTA, FQGTGA. The CDR3 DNA follows: TGTGCCAGCAGCGCGGCGCAAGGAGCTTTCTTT. Its protein is CASSAAQGAFF.

The J gene is TRBJ2-3, the V gene TRBV19, with TRBD2 identical over 9 bases. From germline, CDR1 is LNHDA and CDR2 SQIVND (reference sequence). The CDR3 is made up of 16 amino acids. J lost 4 bases, V lost 1 base, and 6 bases had no gene match. The CDR3 loop is CASSIGVSGSSDTQYF. The CDR3 DNA sequence: TGTGCCAGTAGTATAGGGGTTAGCGGGAGCTCAGATACGCAGTATTTT.